This T cell receptor beta chain came from a study of T cell responses to AZD1222 COVID-19 vaccine listed by TCRdb under 2021. Regarding the study in general: AZD1222 recipients given second doses at about 4 weeks or at about 12 weeks were pooled, since spike-specific TCR depth and breadth were not found to differ between the two schedules. TCR sequencing covered over 230 trial participants: around 210 given two doses of AZD1222 and approximately 25 given two doses of MenACWY control vaccine. Trial participants were enrolled by age into 18-55, 56-69 and 70-plus year subgroups, with roughly 160, 29 and 62 TCR-sequenced participants respectively.

The CDR3 runs 15 amino acids, cysteine and phenylalanine included. The retained sequence is limited to the CDR3, 45 bases, with the frame set at the first base. CDR1 and CDR2, per the germline V gene (reference sequence), are LGHDT and YNNKEL. V is shortened by 1 base, J by 2 bases, and the region joining them spans 12 bases. Note on this clone: What antigen it recognizes has not been identified. Base qualities are missing; no much larger clone stands one base away. This sample also contains other DNA sequences that code for the same CDR3.

General findings and caveats noted by the study authors: CD4 TCRs associated with the vaccine covered the entire spike protein, and the dominant responses were in regions 160-218 and 743-854. After two AZD1222 doses, both the breadth and the depth of spike-specific TCRs were significantly higher than at day 0 and than in MenACWY recipients. Participants were mostly white British, with more females than males. The authors suggested clonal diversity may have been underestimated. Because no day 14 peak-response samples were available, the repertoires could be characterized only after the peak T cell response. In the small 56-69-year group, the increase in depth fell short of significance, most likely because of low power. Reportedly, almost half of the unique spike-specific TCRs recognized epitopes lying outside the regions that are mutated in the B.1.351 and B.1.1.7 variants. Conclusions about previously exposed vaccinees were limited because only six AZD1222 recipients were SARS-CoV-2 seropositive at baseline.

This sample's time point label indicates: baseline before first vaccination. The vaccinee samples were drawn from two UK trials, COV001 and COV002, one of which was a single-blind randomized controlled phase 2/3 trial testing AZD1222 (ChAdOx1 nCoV-19) in healthy adults. Trial participant PBMC samples were collected at day 0 and day 28 after the second dose for TCRbeta chain sequencing. The CDR3 regions of human TCRbeta chains were analyzed by immunosequencing. As for the original processing: Repertoire TCRs were checked for matches against a reference library of SARS-CoV-2-specific TCRs that had been generated using the MIRA antigen-specificity platform. Breadth was defined as the fraction of unique TCRs that were SARS-CoV-2-associated, and depth was defined as the fraction of total T cells that were SARS-CoV-2-associated. Using the MIRA data, each spike-specific TCR was mapped to the spike region that the TCR reacts to and placed in a CD4 or CD8 class. Log10-transformed breadth and depth values were compared by one-way ANOVA with Sidak's multiple comparisons tests. TCRdb took over this immuneACCESS table, retaining in-frame rearrangements with V and J assigned. Such tables are incomplete; in checked studies, under half of the missing clones stem from an unresolved V gene, and the remainder is unexplained. Clonal size and the V and J genes are those of that table, whereas D and trimming came from the DNA. For this sample there are some 80,000 clones; around nine tenths appear just once. The ten most abundant clones make up roughly 5.2% of the sample.

The V and J segments used are TRBV3-1 (or the pseudogene TRBV3-2) and TRBJ2-7, with the D gene uncertain. Source: peripheral blood, taken on day 0 of AZD1222 vaccination. The sequence derives from an adult in good health. The DNA reads TGTGCCAGCAGCCAAGCTAGTTCAAATACCTACGAGCAGTACTTC. This gives the protein CASSQASSNTYEQYF.